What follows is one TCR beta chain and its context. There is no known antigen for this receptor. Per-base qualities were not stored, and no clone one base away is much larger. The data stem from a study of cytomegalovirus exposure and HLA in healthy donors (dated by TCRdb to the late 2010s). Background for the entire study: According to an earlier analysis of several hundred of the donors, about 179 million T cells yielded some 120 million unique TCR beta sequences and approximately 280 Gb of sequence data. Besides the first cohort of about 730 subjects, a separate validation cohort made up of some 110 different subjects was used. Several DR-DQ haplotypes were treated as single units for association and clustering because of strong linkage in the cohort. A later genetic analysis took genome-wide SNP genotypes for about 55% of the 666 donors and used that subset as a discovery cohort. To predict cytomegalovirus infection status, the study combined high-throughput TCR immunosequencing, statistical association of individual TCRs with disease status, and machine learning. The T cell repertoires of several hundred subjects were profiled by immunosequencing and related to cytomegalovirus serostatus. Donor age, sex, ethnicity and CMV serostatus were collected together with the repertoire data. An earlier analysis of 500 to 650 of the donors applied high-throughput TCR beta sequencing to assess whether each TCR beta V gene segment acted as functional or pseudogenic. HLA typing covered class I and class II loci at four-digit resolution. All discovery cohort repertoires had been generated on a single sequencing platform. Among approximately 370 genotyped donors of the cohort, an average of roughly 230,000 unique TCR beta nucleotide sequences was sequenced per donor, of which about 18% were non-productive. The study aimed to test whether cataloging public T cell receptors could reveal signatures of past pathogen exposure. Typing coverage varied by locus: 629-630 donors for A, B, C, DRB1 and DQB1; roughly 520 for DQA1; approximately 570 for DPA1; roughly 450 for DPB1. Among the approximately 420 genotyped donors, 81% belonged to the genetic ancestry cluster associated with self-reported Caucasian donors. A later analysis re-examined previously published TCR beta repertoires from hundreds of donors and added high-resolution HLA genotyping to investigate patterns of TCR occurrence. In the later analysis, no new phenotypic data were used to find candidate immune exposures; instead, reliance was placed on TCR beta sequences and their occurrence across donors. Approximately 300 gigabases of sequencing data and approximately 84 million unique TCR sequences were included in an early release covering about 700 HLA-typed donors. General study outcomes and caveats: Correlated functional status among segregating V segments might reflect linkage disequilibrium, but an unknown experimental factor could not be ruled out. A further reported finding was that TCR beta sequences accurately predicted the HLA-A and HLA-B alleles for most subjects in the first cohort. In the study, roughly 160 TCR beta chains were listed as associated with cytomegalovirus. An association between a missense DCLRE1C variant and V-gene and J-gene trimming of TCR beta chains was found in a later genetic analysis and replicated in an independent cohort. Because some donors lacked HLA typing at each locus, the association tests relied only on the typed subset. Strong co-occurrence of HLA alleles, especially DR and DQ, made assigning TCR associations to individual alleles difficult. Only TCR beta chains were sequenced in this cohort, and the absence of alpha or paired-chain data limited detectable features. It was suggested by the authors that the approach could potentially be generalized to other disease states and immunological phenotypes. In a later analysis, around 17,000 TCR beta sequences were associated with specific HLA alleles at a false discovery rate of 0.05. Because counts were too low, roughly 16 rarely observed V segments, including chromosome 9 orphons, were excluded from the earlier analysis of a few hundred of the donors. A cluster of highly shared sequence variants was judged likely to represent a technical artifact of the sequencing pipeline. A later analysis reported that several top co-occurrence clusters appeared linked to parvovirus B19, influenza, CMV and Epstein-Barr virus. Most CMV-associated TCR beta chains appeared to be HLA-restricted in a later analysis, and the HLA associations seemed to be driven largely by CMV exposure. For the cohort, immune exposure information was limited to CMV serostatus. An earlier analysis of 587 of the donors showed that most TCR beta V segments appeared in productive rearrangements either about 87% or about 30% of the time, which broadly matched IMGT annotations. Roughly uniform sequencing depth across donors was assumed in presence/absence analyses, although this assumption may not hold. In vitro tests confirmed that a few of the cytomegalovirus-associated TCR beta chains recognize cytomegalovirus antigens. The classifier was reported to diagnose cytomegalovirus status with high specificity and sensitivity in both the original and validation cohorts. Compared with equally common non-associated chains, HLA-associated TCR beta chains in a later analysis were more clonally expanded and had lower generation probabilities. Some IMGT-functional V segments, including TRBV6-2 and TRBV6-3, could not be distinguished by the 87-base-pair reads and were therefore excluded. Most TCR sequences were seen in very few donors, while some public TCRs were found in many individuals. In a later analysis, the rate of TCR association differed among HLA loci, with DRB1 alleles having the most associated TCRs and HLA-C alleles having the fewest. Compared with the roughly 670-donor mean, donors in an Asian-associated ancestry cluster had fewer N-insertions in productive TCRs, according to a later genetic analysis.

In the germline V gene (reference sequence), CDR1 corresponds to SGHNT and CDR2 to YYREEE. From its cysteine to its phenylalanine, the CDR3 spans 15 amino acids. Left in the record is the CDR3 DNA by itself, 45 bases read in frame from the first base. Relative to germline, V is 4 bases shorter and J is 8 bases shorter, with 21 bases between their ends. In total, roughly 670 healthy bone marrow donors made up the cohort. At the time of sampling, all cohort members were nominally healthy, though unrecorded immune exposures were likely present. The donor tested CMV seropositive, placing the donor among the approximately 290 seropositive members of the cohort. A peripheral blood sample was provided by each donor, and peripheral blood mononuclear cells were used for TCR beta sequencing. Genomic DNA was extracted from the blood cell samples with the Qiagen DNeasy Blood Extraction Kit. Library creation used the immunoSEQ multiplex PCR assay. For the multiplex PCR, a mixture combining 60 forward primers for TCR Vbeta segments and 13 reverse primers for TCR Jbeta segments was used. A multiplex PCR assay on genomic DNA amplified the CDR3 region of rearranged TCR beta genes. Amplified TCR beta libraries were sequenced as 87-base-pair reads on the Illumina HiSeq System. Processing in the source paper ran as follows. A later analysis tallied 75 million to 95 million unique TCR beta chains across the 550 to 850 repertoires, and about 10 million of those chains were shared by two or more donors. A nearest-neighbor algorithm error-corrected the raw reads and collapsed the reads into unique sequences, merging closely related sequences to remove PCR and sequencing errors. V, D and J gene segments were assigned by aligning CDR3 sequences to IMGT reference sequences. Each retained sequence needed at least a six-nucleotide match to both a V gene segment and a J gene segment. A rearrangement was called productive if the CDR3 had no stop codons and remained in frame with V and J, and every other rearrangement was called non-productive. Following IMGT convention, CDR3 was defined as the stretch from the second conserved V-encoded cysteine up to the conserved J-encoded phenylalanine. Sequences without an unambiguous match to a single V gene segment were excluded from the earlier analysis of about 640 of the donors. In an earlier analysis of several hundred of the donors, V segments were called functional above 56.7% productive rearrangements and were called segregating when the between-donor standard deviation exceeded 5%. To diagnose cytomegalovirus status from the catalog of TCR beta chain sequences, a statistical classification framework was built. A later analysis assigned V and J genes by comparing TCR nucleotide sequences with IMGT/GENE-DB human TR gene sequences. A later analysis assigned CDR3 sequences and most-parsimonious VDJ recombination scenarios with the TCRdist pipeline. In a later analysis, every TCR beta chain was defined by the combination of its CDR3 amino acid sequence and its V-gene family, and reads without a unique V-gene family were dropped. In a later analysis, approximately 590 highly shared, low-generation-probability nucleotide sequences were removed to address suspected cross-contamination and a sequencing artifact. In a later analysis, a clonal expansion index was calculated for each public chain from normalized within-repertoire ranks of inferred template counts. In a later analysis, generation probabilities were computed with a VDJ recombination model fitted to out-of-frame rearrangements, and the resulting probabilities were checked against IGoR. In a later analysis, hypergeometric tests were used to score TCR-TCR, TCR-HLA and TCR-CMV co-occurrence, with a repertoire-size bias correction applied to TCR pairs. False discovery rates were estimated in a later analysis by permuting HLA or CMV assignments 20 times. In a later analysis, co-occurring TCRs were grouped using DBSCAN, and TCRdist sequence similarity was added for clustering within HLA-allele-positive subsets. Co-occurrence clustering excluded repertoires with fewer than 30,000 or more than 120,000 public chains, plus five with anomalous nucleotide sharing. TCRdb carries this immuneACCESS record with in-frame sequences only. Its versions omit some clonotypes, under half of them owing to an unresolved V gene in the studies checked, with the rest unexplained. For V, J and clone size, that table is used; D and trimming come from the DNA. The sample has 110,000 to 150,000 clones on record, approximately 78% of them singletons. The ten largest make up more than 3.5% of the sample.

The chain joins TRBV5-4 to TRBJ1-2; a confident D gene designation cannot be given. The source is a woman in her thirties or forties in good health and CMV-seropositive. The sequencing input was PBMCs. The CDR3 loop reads CASSNLAGPGMGYTF. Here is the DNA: TGTGCCAGCAGCAACCTAGCCGGGCCCGGGATGGGCTACACCTTC.